This note documents a single T cell receptor beta chain sequence. The antigen is undetermined. The sample is drawn from a study of cytomegalovirus exposure and HLA in healthy donors. Findings and caveats of the study: A later analysis appeared to link common viral pathogens to several of the most significant clusters. Apart from CMV serostatus, no immune exposure information was available. Data from an earlier analysis indicated that most TCR beta V segments were productive either about 90% or about 30% of the time. The classifier was said to identify cytomegalovirus status with high specificity and sensitivity.

Trimming removed 4 bases from V and 2 bases from J, with 19 bases in between. Germline V lookup: CDR1 SGHRS, CDR2 YFSETQ. The CDR3 contains 16 residues. It was with 60 Vbeta and 13 Jbeta primers that the PCR ran. Assay used: immunoSEQ multiplex PCR; TCRdb lists only in-frame clones, some missing. The table has some 220,000 clones, approximately 82% seen once. This sequence joins TRBV5-1 and TRBJ2-7, with a possible D match to TRBD2 (6 bases). This TCR was recovered from a woman aged 40 to 50 in good health and CMV-seronegative. The specimen was PBMCs. As DNA, the CDR3 is TGCGCCAGCAGCACCCCCCAGGCGGGGTACCCCTACGAGCAGTACTTC. The encoded protein is CASSTPQAGYPYEQYF. Full variable domain (rest looked up from reference TRBV5-1 and TRBJ2-7): KAGVTQTPRYLIKTRGQQVTLSCSPISGHRSVSWYQQTPGQGLQFLFEYFSETQRNKGNFPGRFSGRQFSNSRSEMNVSTLELGDSALYLCASSTPQAGYPYEQYFGPGTRLTVT.